The clone carrying this T cell receptor (beta chain) occurred many times. One end of the junction fails to match germline, which may point to a read error. Time point meaning: newly diagnosed GD, antithyroid drugs for less than 3 months. PBMC RNA served as the TCR library source. This entry comes from a study of regulatory T cells in long-lasting Graves disease. Sequencing libraries for TCR beta were prepared with iRepertoire HTBI primers and Arm-PCR of CDR3 regions. One entry per CDR3 protein, called by TCRdb with MiXCR from the multiplex PCR reads. Of about 500,000 distinct CDR3 sequences detected, around 13% appear once; the ten largest clones hold over 7%. These same data were also listed under a study on T cells in Graves' hyperthyroidism and ophthalmopathy. Turning to that study: First-round RT-PCR targeting the TCR CDR3 was performed with the HTBI primer set.

The receptor was derived from a woman between 25 and 40 years old with Graves disease. The sample in question was peripheral blood mononuclear cells (PBMCs), obtained at new diagnosis, from a patient treated with antithyroid drugs.

In DNA, the CDR3 is TGTGCCAGCAGCCCCCGGCCAGGAAACACCATATATTTT. Translating gives CASSPRPGNTIYF. The V and J genes are TRBV5-1 and TRBJ1-3; D not resolved. Per germline, CDR1 SGHRS and CDR2 YFSETQ. The CDR3 runs 13 residues. The full variable domain, completed using reference TRBV5-1 and TRBJ1-3, is KAGVTQTPRYLIKTRGQQVTLSCSPISGHRSVSWYQQTPGQGLQFLFEYFSETQRNKGNFPGRFSGRQFSNSRSEMNVSTLELGDSALYLCASSPRPGNTIYFGEGSWLTVV.